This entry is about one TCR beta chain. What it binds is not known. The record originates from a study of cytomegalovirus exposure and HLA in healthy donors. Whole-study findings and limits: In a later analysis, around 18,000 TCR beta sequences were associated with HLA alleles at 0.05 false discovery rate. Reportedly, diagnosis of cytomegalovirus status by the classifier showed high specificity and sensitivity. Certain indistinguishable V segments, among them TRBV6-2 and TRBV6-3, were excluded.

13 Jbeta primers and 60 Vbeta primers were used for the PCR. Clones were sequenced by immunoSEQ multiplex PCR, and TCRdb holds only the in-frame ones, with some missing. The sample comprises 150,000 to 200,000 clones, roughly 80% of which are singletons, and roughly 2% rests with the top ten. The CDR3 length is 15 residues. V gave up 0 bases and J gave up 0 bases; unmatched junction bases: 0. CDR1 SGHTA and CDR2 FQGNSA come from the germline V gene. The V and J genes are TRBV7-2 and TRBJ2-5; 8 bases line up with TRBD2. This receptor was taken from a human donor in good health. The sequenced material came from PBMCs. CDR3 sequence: CASSLASGDQETQYF. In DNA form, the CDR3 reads TGTGCCAGCAGCTTAGCTAGCGGGGACCAAGAGACCCAGTACTTC.